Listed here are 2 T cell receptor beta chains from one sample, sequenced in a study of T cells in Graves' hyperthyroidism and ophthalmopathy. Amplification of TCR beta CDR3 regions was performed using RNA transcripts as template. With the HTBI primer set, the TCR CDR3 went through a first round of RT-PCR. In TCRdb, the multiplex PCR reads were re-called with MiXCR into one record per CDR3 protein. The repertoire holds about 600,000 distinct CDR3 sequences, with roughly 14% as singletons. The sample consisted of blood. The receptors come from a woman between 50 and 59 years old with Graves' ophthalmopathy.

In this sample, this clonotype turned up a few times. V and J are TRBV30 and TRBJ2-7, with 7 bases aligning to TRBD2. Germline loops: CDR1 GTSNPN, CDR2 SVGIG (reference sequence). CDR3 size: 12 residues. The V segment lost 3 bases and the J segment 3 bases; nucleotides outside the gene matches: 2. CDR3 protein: CAWSGTNYEQYF. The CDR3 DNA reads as TGTGCCTGGAGCGGGACTAACTACGAGCAGTACTTC.

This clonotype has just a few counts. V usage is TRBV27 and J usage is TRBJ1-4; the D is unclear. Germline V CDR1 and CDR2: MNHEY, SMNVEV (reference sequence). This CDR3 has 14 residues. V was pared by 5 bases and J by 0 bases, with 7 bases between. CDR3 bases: TGTGCCAGCAGTGCGACATCAACTAATGAAAAACTGTTTTTT. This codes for CASSATSTNEKLFF.